Shown below are 30 T cell receptor beta chains from a single sample sequenced in a study of Ad26.COV2.S vaccination and SARS-CoV-2 variants. Only in-frame clones appear in the TCRdb table, and some are missing; sequencing was by immunoSEQ multiplex PCR. The sample gives approximately 150,000 clones, more than 80% of which show up once; about 5% is in the top ten. The material was peripheral blood, obtained after recovery from COVID-19. The source is a human donor who had recovered from COVID-19.

The chain links TRBV5-6 to TRBJ1-2, with D unresolved. The V gene lost 2 bases and the J gene lost 5 bases, with 10 bases spanning the gap. CDR3 length equals 13 residues. Germline assignment: CDR1 SGHDT and CDR2 YYEEEE. CDR3 bases: TGTGCCAGCAGCTTACAGCGTCCTTATGGCTACACCTTC. Translation: CASSLQRPYGYTF. Supplemented by reference TRBV5-6 and TRBJ1-2, the full variable domain reads DAGVTQSPTHLIKTRGQQVTLRCSPKSGHDTVSWYQQALGQGPQFIFQYYEEEERQRGNFPDRFSGHQFPNYSSELNVNALLLGDSALYLCASSLQRPYGYTFGSGTRLTVV.

This clone has a single count. The chain combines TRBV6-6 with TRBJ2-5, with TRBD2 matching over 8 bases. The CDR3 loop spans 15 amino acids. Germline loops: CDR1 MNHNY, CDR2 SVGAGI (reference sequence). The V and J ends lost 6 bases and 3 bases, in that order; junction bases with no gene match: 9. Here the CDR3 DNA reads TGTGCCAGCAGCCCCCATGACGGGAGGGAAGAGACCCAGTACTTC. The encoded protein is CASSPHDGREETQYF.

This clone has only one observation. V gene TRBV5-1 combines with J gene TRBJ1-1; D ambiguous. Germline V gene lookup returns CDR1 SGHRS and CDR2 YFSETQ. With 4 bases removed from V and 4 bases from J, the gap between germline ends came to 20 bases. This CDR3 is 16 amino acids long. The CDR3 DNA is TGCGCCAGCAGCCCCCGAGTAGGTGGATGGACCACTGAAGCTTTCTTT. Its translation: CASSPRVGGWTTEAFF.

Only one count was recorded for this clone. V gene TRBV15 combines with J gene TRBJ1-2; D gene ambiguous. In germline, CDR1 is LNHNV, CDR2 YYDKDF (reference sequence). The length of the CDR3 is 14 residues. Between the trimmed V and J ends, which lost 0 bases and 2 bases, there was a span of 7 bases. The CDR3 DNA is TGTGCCACCAGCAGAGATACCTCAAACTATGGCTACACCTTC. This gives the protein CATSRDTSNYGYTF.

The rearrangement joins TRBV28 to TRBJ1-3; D perhaps matches TRBD1 (5 bases). V was pared by 5 bases and J by 3 bases, with 17 bases between. The germline V gene has CDR1 MDHEN and CDR2 SYDVKM. CDR3 length: 16 residues. The DNA for the CDR3 is TGTGCCAGCAGTCTTATGGGTGACAGCCTTGGAAACACCATATATTTT. Translating it yields CASSLMGDSLGNTIYF. The full variable domain, its missing parts supplied by reference TRBV28 and TRBJ1-3, is DVKVTQSSRYLVKRTGEKVFLECVQDMDHENMFWYRQDPGLGLRLIYFSYDVKMKEKGDIPEGYSVSREKKERFSLILESASTNQTSMYLCASSLMGDSLGNTIYFGEGSWLTVV.

CDR3 bases: TGTGCCAGCGGACAGGGGGCGAACACTGAAGCTTTCTTT. It translates to CASGQGANTEAFF. This chain uses TRBV7-9 with TRBJ1-1; TRBD1 agrees at 11 bases. V shed 8 bases, J shed 1 base, and the junction held 0 bases outside the gene matches. CDR1 is SEHNR, CDR2 FQNEAQ, per germline (reference sequence). The CDR3 extends over 13 amino acids.

This clone was recorded a few times. A read error may produce the germline difference seen at one junction end. This chain uses TRBV7-9 with TRBJ1-2; D unresolved. From germline, CDR1 is SEHNR and CDR2 FQNEAQ (reference sequence). The CDR3 covers 12 residues. CDR3 protein: CASSLYLPEKLF. The CDR3 region has the DNA TGTGCCAGCAGCCTCTATCTGCCGGAGAAGCTCTTC. Based on the CDR3 plus reference TRBV7-9 and TRBJ1-2, the full variable domain is DTGVSQNPRHKITKRGQNVTFRCDPISEHNRLYWYRQTLGQGPEFLTYFQNEAQLEKSRLLSDRFSAERPKGSFSTLEIQRTEQGDSAMYLCASSLYLPEKLFGSGTRLTVV.

The V gene is TRBV15, the J gene TRBJ2-2; 7 bases are shared with TRBD2. With 6 bases clipped from V and 0 bases from J, the junction kept 4 bases outside the gene matches. CDR3 length equals 15 residues. Germline V gene data show CDR1 as LNHNV and CDR2 as YYDKDF (reference sequence). CDR3 amino acids: CATRGGATNTGELFF. The CDR3 nucleotides are TGTGCCACCAGGGGAGGGGCCACGAACACCGGGGAGCTGTTTTTT.

This clone was found a few times. The V call is TRBV6-5, the J call TRBJ1-5, with a weak D call TRBD1 (6 bases). Per germline, CDR1 MNHEY and CDR2 SVGAGI. V lost 2 bases and J lost 6, with 8 bases in between. This CDR3 spans 13 amino acids. The CDR3 loop is CASSYARGQPQHF. CDR3 nucleotide sequence: TGTGCCAGCAGTTACGCCAGGGGTCAGCCCCAGCATTTT.

This chain connects TRBV18 to TRBJ1-1; no firm D call. CDR3 size: 13 residues. V lost 0 bases, J lost 7 bases, and 9 bases lay in between. Germline V lookup: CDR1 KGHSH, CDR2 LQKENI. The CDR3 here is CASSPPSPVEAFF. DNA for the CDR3: TGTGCCAGCTCACCACCTTCTCCAGTTGAAGCTTTCTTT.

This rearrangement joins TRBV10-2 to TRBJ1-1; 8 positions agree with TRBD1. CDR1 is WSHSY and CDR2 is SAAADI in the germline V gene. The junction had 5 bases not matched to a gene; V was cut back by 2 bases and J by 0 bases. The CDR3 is 16 amino acids. CDR3 in DNA: TGCGCCAGCAGTGAGCCTCAGGGGGCAATGAACACTGAAGCTTTCTTT. As protein: CASSEPQGAMNTEAFF.

J is TRBJ1-1 and V is TRBV18; D unresolved. V dropped 3 bases and J dropped 4 bases, with 15 bases sitting between them. The length of the CDR3 is 15 residues. Germline CDR1 KGHSH, CDR2 LQKENI. The DNA of the CDR3 is TGTGCCAGCTCACCCCCCCAGCGTGAGAGCACTGAAGCTTTCTTT. As protein: CASSPPQRESTEAFF.

This sequence joins TRBV5-6 and TRBJ1-1; TRBD1 aligns across 7 bases. Germline lookup yields CDR1 SGHDT and CDR2 YYEEEE. The CDR3 loop spans 13 amino acids. V shed 2 bases and J 4 bases; nucleotides not matched to a gene: 2. This CDR3 is CASSLGGRTEAFF. The DNA of the CDR3 is TGTGCCAGCAGCTTAGGGGGCCGCACTGAAGCTTTCTTT.

The chain uses TRBV4-1 and TRBJ2-4, with D possibly being TRBD1 (5 bases). Trimming left V 4 bases short and J 0 bases short, with 13 bases between. The CDR3 contains 16 residues. CDR1 MGHRA and CDR2 YSYEKL come from the germline V gene. CDR3 residues: CASSPFDRTAKNIQYF. In DNA form, the CDR3 reads TGCGCCAGCAGCCCCTTCGACAGAACAGCCAAAAACATTCAGTACTTC.

The J gene is TRBJ1-2, the V gene TRBV6-6, with 7 bases that match TRBD1. From germline, CDR1 is MNHNY and CDR2 SVGAGI (reference sequence). This CDR3 comprises 13 residues. V lost 5 bases and J lost 5; bases outside the gene matches: 5. The CDR3 sequence: CASSTDREYGYTF. For the CDR3, the DNA is TGTGCCAGCAGTACCGACAGGGAGTATGGCTACACCTTC.

V usage is TRBV28 and J usage is TRBJ2-1; D is possibly TRBD1 or TRBD2 (5 bases each). Germline V gene lookup returns CDR1 MDHEN and CDR2 SYDVKM. The CDR3 has 17 amino acids. The germline V and J ends were trimmed by 5 bases and 8 bases, with 25 bases remaining between them. CDR3 region: CASSIPSSGTLGDEQFF. DNA for the CDR3: TGTGCCAGCAGTATCCCTTCCTCCGGGACCCTGGGCGATGAGCAGTTCTTC.

The chain links TRBV5-1 to TRBJ1-2; D possibly corresponds to TRBD1 (5 bases). Deletions cut 0 bases from V and 4 bases from J, with 16 bases between. The germline gives CDR1 SGHRS, CDR2 YFSETQ. The CDR3 is 16 residues long. In DNA, the CDR3 is TGCGCCAGCAGCTTGGAAACAGGACCTACTATCTATGGCTACACCTTC. It yields the protein CASSLETGPTIYGYTF.

The chain combines TRBV2 with TRBJ2-2; no clear D gene. The CDR3 runs to 15 residues. Trimming shortened V by 2 bases and J by 0 bases, and 7 bases separated the two germline ends. Germline V lookup: CDR1 SNHLY, CDR2 FYNNEI. CDR3 nucleotides: TGTGCCAGCAGTGAAACAAATCCGAACACCGGGGAGCTGTTTTTT. It codes for CASSETNPNTGELFF.

This chain joins TRBV7-6 and TRBJ2-2; possible D gene TRBD1, 6 bases. V was pared by 2 bases and J by 0 bases, with 16 bases between. This CDR3 is built from 18 residues. Germline V CDR1 and CDR2: SGHVS, FNYEAQ. CDR3 sequence (DNA): TGTGCCAGCAGCTTATCCATATATGAGGGGGCGAACACCGGGGAGCTGTTTTTT. Amino acids: CASSLSIYEGANTGELFF.

V is TRBV5-1 and J is TRBJ2-7; D perhaps matches TRBD2 (6 bases). The germline CDR1 and CDR2 sequences are SGHRS and YFSETQ. Trimming took off 0 bases at V and 1 base at J, with 11 bases between the two ends. There are 15 residues in the CDR3. The CDR3 coding sequence is TGCGCCAGCAGCTTGGCGGCTAGCGTGTCCTACGAGCAGTACTTC. This encodes CASSLAASVSYEQYF.

This clone was observed a single time. This sequence joins TRBV14 and TRBJ1-2; D gene uncertain. CDR3 length: 13 residues. Trimming took 0 bases from V and 4 from J, leaving 6 bases between them. CDR1 is SGHDN, CDR2 FVKESK, per germline. CDR3 in DNA: TGTGCCAGCAGCCAAGATGCAGCCTATGGCTACACCTTC. As protein: CASSQDAAYGYTF.

The chain combines TRBV4-1 with TRBJ2-2; D might be TRBD1 (6 bases). Germline V gene sequence: CDR1 MGHRA, CDR2 YSYEKL. The germline V and J ends were trimmed by 4 bases and 7 bases, with 13 bases remaining between them. The CDR3 covers 14 residues. CDR3 coding DNA: TGCGCCAGCAGCCTGGAGCAGGGGCTCGGGGAGCTGTTTTTT. Protein sequence: CASSLEQGLGELFF.

The rearrangement joins TRBV9 to TRBJ2-7; 14 bases are a match to TRBD2. Germline lookup yields CDR1 SGDLS and CDR2 YYNGEE. CDR3 length: 23 residues. The ends lost 2 bases at V and 5 bases at J; junction bases unmatched: 27. CDR3 protein: CASSVPGTGISGTSGGRSNEQYF. The CDR3 bases are TGTGCCAGCAGCGTCCCCGGGACAGGGATTTCCGGGACTAGCGGGGGCCGGAGTAACGAGCAGTACTTC.

The chain uses TRBV4-3 and TRBJ2-3, with 10 bases aligning to TRBD2. This CDR3 comprises 19 residues. Germline CDR1 and CDR2: LGHNA and YSLEER. V gave up 0 bases and J gave up 0 bases; unmatched junction bases: 9. The CDR3 protein is CASSQDGVAGGTSTDTQYF. The CDR3 nucleotides read TGCGCCAGCAGCCAAGACGGGGTAGCGGGGGGCACAAGCACAGATACGCAGTATTTT.

This clone was seen just once. The chain employs TRBV24-1 and TRBJ2-3; D remains unclear. The CDR3 sequence is 15 residues long. V lost 2 bases, J lost 1 base, and 9 bases lay in between. Germline CDR1 and CDR2: KGHDR and SFDVKD. CDR3 coding DNA: TGTGCCACCAGTGATTGGTTACGGGGCACAGATACGCAGTATTTT. It yields the protein CATSDWLRGTDTQYF.

This chain connects TRBV5-6 to TRBJ2-1, with D uncertain. This CDR3 comprises 15 residues. Trimming stripped 6 bases from V and 6 bases from J, with 19 bases between. CDR1 is SGHDT and CDR2 is YYEEEE in the germline V gene. The CDR3 region is CASTPSRENGNEQFF. DNA for the CDR3: TGTGCCAGCACCCCCTCAAGGGAAAACGGCAATGAGCAGTTCTTC. Together with reference TRBV5-6 and TRBJ2-1, the CDR3 gives the full variable domain: DAGVTQSPTHLIKTRGQQVTLRCSPKSGHDTVSWYQQALGQGPQFIFQYYEEEERQRGNFPDRFSGHQFPNYSSELNVNALLLGDSALYLCASTPSRENGNEQFFGPGTRLTVL.

The rearrangement joins TRBV11-2 to TRBJ1-4, with 10 bases that match TRBD1. The CDR3 runs to 16 residues. CDR1 and CDR2 (germline): SGHAT, FQNNGV. The trim removed 2 bases at V and 7 bases at J, leaving 7 bases unmatched. The CDR3 DNA follows: TGTGCCAGCAGCTTAACCCGGACAGGGGGTAGTGAAAAACTGTTTTTT. Translation gives CASSLTRTGGSEKLFF.

The count of this clone is one. The junction departs from the called germline gene at one end, perhaps through a read error. The chain carries TRBV7-9 and TRBJ1-1; D is uncertain. Germline CDR1 and CDR2: SEHNR and FQNEAQ (reference sequence). CDR3 length: 10 residues. The CDR3 nucleotides are TGTGCCAGCAGCCACACCGAAGCTTTCTTT. Translating gives CASSHTEAFF.

The chain has TRBV5-8 and TRBJ1-1; D not certain. Per the germline V gene, CDR1 is SGHTS and CDR2 is YDEGEE. Trimming removed 4 bases at V and 3 bases at J, with 7 bases between. The CDR3 consists of 12 residues. CDR3 in DNA: TGTGCCAGCAGCAGGGTTTACACTGAAGCTTTCTTT. This codes for CASSRVYTEAFF.

The rearrangement joins TRBV5-6 to TRBJ2-5; D gene unclear. Germline-derived CDR1 and CDR2 are SGHDT and YYEEEE. CDR3 length equals 14 residues. V was shortened by 1 base and J by 4 bases, with 11 bases between the two germline ends. The CDR3, as DNA: TGTGCCAGCAGCTTGTTCGGGCTCCGAGAGACCCAGTACTTC. This codes for CASSLFGLRETQYF.